The present T cell receptor (beta chain) was sequenced within a study of T-cell memory formation after mild COVID-19. TCRdb reanalysed the 5' RACE reads using MiXCR and keeps one entry per CDR3 protein. The sample carries roughly 150,000 distinct CDR3 sequences, around 13% recorded once. Germline V lookup: CDR1 LNHDA, CDR2 SQIVND (reference sequence). Deletions cut 2 bases from V and 10 bases from J, with 15 bases between. The CDR3 consists of 14 residues. This clonotype originated in an adult woman who had mild COVID-19 (a few samples of this study predate the infection). Cell type and time point are not known. V and J are TRBV19 and TRBJ2-1; TRBD2 is a possible D gene (6 bases). Sequenced: PBMCs or a T cell subset sorted from them (not recorded which). The CDR3 reads CASSILSGSREQFF. DNA for the CDR3: TGTGCCAGTAGTATACTTAGCGGCTCTAGGGAGCAGTTCTTC.